This T cell receptor beta chain was recovered during a study of blood T cell repertoires in COVID-19. Study-wide context: The United States, Italy and Spain were the sources of the acute and convalescent COVID-19 samples. T cells, B-cell-depleted T cells, or PBMCs provided the cDNA or gDNA that served as material.

In the source study's methods: The authors estimated nucleated cell counts from reference gene primer amplification. Assay: immunoSEQ multiplex PCR; the TCRdb copy retains only in-frame clones and omits some. D and trimming were read from the DNA, whereas the V and J calls and clone size are those reported in that table. The table has some 250,000 clones, roughly nine tenths seen once; the top ten hold around 6.9%. This CDR3 spans 14 amino acids. V dropped 3 bases and J dropped 5; count of bases not matched to a gene: 5. Looked up from germline, CDR1 is SGHDT and CDR2 is YYEEEE. The sequence was collected from a man between 60 and 70 years old who had recovered from COVID-19. Sequencing was performed on peripheral blood. The chain joins TRBV5-6 to TRBJ1-5; 7 bases align to TRBD1. The CDR3 is CASSSTGEHQPQHF. CDR3 bases: TGTGCCAGCAGCTCTACAGGGGAGCATCAGCCCCAGCATTTT.